This T cell receptor beta chain came from a study of cytomegalovirus exposure and HLA in healthy donors. The length of the CDR3 is 15 residues. CDR1 and CDR2 from the germline V gene are SGHDT and YYEEEE. J lost 9 bases, V lost 1 base, and 12 bases had no gene match. Primers for the PCR totalled 60 Vbeta and 13 Jbeta. Using immunoSEQ multiplex PCR, the repertoire was profiled, and TCRdb retains in-frame clones only, with some absent. The sample consists of 150,000 or so clones, roughly 80% of them appearing once. The sequencing input was PBMCs. The chain combines TRBV5-6 with TRBJ2-7; TRBD2 aligns across 8 bases. This clonotype was sampled from a middle-aged woman in good health and CMV-seronegative. The CDR3 DNA follows: TGTGCCAGCAGCTTGCCAAGCGGGGGCCCTGCGGTGCAGTACTTC. Protein sequence: CASSLPSGGPAVQYF.